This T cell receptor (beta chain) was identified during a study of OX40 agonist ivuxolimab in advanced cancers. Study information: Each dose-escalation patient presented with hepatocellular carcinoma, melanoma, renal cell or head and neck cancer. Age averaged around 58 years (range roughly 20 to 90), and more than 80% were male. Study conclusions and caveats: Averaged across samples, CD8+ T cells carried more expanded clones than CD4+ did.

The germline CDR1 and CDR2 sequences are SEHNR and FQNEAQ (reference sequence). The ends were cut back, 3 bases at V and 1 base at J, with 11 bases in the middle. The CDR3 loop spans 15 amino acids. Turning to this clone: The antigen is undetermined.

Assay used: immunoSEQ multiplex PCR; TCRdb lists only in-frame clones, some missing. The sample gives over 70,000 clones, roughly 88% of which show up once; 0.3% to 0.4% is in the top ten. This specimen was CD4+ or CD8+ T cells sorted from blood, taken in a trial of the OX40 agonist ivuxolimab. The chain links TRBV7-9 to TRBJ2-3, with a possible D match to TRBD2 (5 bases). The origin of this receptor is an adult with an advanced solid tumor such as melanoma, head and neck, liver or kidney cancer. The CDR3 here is CASSLLASRTDTQYF. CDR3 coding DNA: TGTGCCAGCAGCTTGTTAGCGAGCCGCACAGATACGCAGTATTTT.